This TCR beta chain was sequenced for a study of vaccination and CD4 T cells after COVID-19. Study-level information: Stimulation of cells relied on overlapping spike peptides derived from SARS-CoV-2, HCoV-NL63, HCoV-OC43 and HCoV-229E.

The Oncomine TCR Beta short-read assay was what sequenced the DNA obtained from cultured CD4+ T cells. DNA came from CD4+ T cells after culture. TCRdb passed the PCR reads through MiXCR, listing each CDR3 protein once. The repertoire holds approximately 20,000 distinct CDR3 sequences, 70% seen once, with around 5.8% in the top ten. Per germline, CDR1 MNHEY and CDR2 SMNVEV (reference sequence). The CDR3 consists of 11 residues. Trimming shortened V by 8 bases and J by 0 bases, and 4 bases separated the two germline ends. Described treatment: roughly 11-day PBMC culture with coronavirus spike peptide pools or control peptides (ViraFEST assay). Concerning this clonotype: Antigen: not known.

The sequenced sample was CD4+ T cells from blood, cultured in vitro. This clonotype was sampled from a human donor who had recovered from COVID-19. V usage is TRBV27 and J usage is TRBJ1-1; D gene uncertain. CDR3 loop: CASGVNTEAFF. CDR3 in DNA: TGTGCCAGCGGAGTGAACACTGAAGCTTTCTTT.